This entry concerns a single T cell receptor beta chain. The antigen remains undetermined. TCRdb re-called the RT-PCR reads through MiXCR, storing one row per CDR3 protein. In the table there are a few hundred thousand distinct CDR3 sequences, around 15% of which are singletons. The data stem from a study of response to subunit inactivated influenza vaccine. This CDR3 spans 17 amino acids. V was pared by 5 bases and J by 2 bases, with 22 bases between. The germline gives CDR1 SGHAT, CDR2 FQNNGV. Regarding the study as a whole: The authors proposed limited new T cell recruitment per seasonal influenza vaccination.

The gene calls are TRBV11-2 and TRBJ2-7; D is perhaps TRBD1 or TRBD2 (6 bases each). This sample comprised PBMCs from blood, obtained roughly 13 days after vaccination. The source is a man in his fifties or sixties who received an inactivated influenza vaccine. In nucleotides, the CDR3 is TGTGCCAGCAGCCTTACGGGGACGGGGGCCTTCACCTACGAGCAGTACTTC. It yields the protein CASSLTGTGAFTYEQYF.